This entry is about one TCR beta chain. This clone was seen only once. Its binding antigen is unknown. The sample holds no much larger clone one base away, and base qualities are not on file. The sample contains more than one DNA sequence encoding this CDR3. The data were obtained in a study of somatic mutations in cytotoxic T cells in rheumatoid arthritis (dated by TCRdb to the late 2010s). Background on the whole study: Peripheral blood (30 ml EDTA) was collected from patients immediately after diagnosis and before any treatment began. To characterize clonality, the study used TCRB deep sequencing while asking whether somatic mutations are carried by expanded CD8+ T-cell clones in newly diagnosed, untreated rheumatoid arthritis. Patient and control groups had essentially identical median ages. A FACSAria II or Sony SH800 was used to flow-sort some V beta antibody-stained T-cell populations at nearly 100% purity, and TCRB sequencing was also done on sorted V beta1+ cells. For 65 rheumatoid arthritis patients and 20 healthy controls, TCRB deep sequencing was carried out. Here is what the overall study found, with its caveats: In patients, CD8+ clonality rose with age (Spearman r ≈ 0.49), which was not the case in healthy controls. There was no significant difference in CD8+ T-cell clonality between rheumatoid arthritis patients and age-matched healthy controls. Several identical CD8+ TCRB sequences were found in both blood and synovial fluid, and in about an eighth of the roughly 60 patients the largest CD8+ clone exceeded 20% of CD8+ cells. The antigen targets of the expanded CD8+ clones were unknown, and absence from virus-specific databases did not rule out viral specificity. No adjustment for multiple comparisons was made for the slight TRBV07 underrepresentation in patients.

At the junction V is shortened by 2 bases and J by 9 bases; bases outside the gene matches: 14. The germline V gene yields SNHLY for CDR1 and FYNNEI for CDR2. The CDR3 starts with the cysteine, ends with the phenylalanine, and has 16 residues. The sequence is cut down to CDR3 DNA, 48 bases in frame from base 1. Sequencing of TCRB CDR3 was done on genomic DNA with the immunoSEQ assay. The authors' pipeline ran thus. Patient CD8+ clones larger than 1% were compared against published virus-specific TCRB sequences, and only a few matched. Analyses were restricted to productive TCRB rearrangements. A clone was defined by a unique TCRB CDR3 sequence, and clonality was computed as a productive clonality index based on Shannon entropy. To calculate repertoire overlap between two samples, the template counts of each clone were considered relative to each sample's total templates. Flow cytometry-measured V-gene usage correlated with V-gene usage from TCRB sequencing, with a Spearman r of roughly 0.56. TCRdb holds this immuneACCESS table with in-frame rearrangements only. Some clones are missing; in checked studies, unresolved V genes explain under half, and the rest has no known cause. V, J and clone size are those of that table, while D and trimming were read from the DNA. In this sample the table shows some 14,000 clones, 90% to 95% of which occur a single time. Roughly 18% of the sample comes from the top ten.

CD4+ and CD8+ cells were isolated by positive magnetic bead selection on an AutoMACS, and purity was checked by flow cytometry. Isolation of peripheral blood mononuclear cells was done through Ficoll-Paque PLUS density gradient separation. DNA from CD4-enriched, CD8-enriched or PBMC samples was extracted using Nucleospin Tissue or Tissue XS kits and then quantified on a Qubit 2.0 fluorometer. This TCR was sampled from a man in his 70s with rheumatoid arthritis. The sequence is built from TRBV2 and TRBJ1-2, with 8 bases matching TRBD1. The sample taken for sequencing was CD4+ T cells sorted from blood. The DNA sequence reads TGTGCCAGCAGTGAATTAGCAGGGGGCTTCGCCGGTAGCTACACCTTC. This translates into CASSELAGGFAGSYTF.